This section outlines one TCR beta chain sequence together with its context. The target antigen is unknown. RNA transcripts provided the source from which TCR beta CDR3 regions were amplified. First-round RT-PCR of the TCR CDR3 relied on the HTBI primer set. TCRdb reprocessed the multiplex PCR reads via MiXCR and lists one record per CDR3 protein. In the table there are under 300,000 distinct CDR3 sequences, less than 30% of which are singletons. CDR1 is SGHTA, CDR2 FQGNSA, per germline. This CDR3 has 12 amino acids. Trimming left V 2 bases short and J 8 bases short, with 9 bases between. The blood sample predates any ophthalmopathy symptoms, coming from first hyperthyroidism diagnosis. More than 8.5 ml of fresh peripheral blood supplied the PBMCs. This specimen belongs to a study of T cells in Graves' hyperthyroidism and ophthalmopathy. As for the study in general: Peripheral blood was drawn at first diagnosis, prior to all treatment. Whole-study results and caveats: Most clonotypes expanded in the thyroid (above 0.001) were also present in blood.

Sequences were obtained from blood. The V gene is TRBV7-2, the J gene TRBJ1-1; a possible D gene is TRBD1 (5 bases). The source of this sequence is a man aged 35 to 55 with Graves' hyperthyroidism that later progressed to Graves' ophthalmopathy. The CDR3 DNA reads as TGTGCCAGCAGCTTATACGGGGGAGAAGCTTTCTTT. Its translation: CASSLYGGEAFF.